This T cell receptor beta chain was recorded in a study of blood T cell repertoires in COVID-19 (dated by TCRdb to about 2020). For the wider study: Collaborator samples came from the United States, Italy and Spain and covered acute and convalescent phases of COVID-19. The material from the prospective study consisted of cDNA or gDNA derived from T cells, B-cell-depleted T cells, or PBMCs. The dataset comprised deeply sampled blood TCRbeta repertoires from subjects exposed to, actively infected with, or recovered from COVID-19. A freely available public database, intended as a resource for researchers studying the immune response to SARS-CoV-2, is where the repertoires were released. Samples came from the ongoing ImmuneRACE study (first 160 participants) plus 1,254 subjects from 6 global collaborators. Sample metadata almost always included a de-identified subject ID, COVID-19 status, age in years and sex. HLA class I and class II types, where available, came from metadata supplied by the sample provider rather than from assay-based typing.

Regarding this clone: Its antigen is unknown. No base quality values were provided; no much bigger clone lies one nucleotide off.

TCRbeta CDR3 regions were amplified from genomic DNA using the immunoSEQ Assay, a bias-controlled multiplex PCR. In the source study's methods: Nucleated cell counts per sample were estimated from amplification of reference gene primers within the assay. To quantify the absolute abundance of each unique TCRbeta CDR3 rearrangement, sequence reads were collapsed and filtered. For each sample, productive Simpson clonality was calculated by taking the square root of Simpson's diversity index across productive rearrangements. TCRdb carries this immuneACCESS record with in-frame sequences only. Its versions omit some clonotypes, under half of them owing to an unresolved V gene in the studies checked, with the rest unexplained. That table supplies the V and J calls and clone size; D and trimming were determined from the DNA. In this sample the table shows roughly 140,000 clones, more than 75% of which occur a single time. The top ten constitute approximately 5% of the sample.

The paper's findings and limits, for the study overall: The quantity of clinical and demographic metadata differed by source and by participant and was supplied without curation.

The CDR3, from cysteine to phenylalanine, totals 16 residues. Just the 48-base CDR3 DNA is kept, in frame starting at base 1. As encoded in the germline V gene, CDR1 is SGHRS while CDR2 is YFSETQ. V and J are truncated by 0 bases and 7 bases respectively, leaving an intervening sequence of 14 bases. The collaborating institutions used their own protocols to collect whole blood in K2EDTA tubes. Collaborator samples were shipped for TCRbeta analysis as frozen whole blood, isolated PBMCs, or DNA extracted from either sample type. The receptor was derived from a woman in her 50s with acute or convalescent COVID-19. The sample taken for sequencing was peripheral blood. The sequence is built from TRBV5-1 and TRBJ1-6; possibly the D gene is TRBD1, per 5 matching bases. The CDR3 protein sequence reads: CASSLGTSNKNSPLHF. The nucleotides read TGCGCCAGCAGCTTGGGGACATCAAACAAGAATTCACCCCTCCACTTT.